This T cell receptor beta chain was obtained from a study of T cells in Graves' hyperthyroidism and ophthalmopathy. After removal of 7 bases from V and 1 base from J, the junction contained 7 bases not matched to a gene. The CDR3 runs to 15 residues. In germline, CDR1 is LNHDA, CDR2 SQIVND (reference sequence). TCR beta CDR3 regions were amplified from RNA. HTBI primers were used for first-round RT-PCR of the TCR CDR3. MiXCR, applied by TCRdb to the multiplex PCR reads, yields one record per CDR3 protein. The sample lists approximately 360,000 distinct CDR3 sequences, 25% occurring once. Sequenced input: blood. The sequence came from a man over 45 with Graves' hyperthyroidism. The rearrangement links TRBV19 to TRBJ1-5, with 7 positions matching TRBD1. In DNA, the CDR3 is TGTGCCAGTACCAAAGGGGGCGAAAGCAATCAGCCCCAGCATTTT. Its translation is CASTKGGESNQPQHF.